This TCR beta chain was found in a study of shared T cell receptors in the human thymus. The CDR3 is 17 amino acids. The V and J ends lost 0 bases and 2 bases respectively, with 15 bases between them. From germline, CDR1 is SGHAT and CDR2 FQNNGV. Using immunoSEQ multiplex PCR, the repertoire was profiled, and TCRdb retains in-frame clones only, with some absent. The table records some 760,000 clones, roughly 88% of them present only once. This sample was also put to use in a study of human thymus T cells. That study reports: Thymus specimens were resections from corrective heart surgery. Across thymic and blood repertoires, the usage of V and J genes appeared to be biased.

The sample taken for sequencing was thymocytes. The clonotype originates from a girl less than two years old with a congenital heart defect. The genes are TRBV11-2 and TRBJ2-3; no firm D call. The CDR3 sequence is CASSLDLGRIYTDTQYF. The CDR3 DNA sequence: TGTGCCAGCAGCTTAGATCTAGGCAGAATCTACACAGATACGCAGTATTTT.